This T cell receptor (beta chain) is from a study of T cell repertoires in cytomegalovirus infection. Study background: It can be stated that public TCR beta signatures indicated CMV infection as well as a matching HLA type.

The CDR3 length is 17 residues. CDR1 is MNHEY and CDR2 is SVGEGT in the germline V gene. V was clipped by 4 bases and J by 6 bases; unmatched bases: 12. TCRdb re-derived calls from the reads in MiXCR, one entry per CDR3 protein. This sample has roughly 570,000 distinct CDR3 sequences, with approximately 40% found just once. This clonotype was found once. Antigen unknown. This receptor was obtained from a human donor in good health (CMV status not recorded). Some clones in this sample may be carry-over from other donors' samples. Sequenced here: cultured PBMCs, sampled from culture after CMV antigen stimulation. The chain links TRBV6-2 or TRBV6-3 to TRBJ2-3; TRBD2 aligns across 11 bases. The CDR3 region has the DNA TGTGCCAGCAGTTCCGGGACTAGCGGAGTGGTTCGGGATACGCAGTATTTT. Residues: CASSSGTSGVVRDTQYF.